The present TCR beta chain was sequenced within a study of shared clonotypes between healthy human individuals. Findings and limits, study-wide: Read depth was anticipated to influence clonotype sharing among donors. What rarefaction showed was incomplete sorted-subset sequencing despite large depth. Limited genetic and exposure-history diversity came from having few donors.

Regarding this clone: Antigen unknown.

Each replicate PCR on the sorted subsets used about 0.2 ug DNA (around 30,000 T cell genomes). Data came from immunoSEQ multiplex PCR; TCRdb stores just in-frame clones and leaves some out. The table shows 2 million to 2.5 million clones, with 90% to 96% occurring only once. V was pared by 5 bases and J by 4 bases, with 17 bases between. Germline CDR1 is SEHNR and CDR2 is FQNEAQ (reference sequence). This CDR3 region has 15 residues. The TCR comes from a man younger than 35 in good health. The sample was naive CD4+ T cells sorted from blood. The subset was: CD45RA+ positively selected. The genes are TRBV7-9 and TRBJ1-1, with D perhaps TRBD1 (5 bases). The DNA for the CDR3 is TGTGCCAGCAGCCGCGGGGCCTCTGGGTTCACTGAAGCTTTCTTT. Translated, it gives CASSRGASGFTEAFF.